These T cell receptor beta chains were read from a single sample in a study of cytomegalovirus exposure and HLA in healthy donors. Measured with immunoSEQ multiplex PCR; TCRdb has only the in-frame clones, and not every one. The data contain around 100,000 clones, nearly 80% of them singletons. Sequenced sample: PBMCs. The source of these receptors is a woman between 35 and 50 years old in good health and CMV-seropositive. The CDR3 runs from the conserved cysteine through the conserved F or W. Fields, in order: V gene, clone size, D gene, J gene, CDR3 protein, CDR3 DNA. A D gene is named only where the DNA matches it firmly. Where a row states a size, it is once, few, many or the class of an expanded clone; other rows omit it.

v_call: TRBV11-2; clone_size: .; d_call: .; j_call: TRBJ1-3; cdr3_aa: CASSLTGLSGNTIYF; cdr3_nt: TGTGCCAGCAGCTTAACAGGGCTCTCTGGAAACACCATATATTTT
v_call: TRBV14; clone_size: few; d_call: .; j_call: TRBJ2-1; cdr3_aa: CASSQRRYNEQFF; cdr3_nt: TGTGCCAGCAGCCAACGGCGGTACAATGAGCAGTTCTTC
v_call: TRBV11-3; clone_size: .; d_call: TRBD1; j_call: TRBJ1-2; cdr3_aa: CASSLEQGGYGYTF; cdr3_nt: TGTGCCAGCAGCTTAGAACAGGGGGGCTATGGCTACACCTTC
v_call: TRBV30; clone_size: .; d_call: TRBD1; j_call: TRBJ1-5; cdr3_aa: CAWSGQGDNQPQHF; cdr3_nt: TGTGCCTGGAGTGGGCAGGGGGACAATCAGCCCCAGCATTTT
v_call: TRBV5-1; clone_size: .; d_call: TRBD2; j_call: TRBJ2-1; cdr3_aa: CASSFGLGVLNEQFF; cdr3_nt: TGCGCCAGCAGCTTTGGACTAGGGGTCTTAAATGAGCAGTTCTTC
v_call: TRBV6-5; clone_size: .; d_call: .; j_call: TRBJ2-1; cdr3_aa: CASSYVAAGEQFF; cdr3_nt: TGTGCCAGCAGTTACGTCGCGGCGGGTGAGCAGTTCTTC
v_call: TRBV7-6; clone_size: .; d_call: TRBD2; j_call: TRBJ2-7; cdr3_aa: CASSPTVTSGNEQYF; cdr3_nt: TGTGCCAGCAGCCCAACTGTCACTAGCGGGAACGAGCAGTACTTC
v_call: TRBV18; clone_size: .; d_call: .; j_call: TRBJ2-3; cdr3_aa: CASSQGVTDTQYF; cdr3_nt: TGTGCCAGCTCACAGGGGGTCACAGATACGCAGTATTTT
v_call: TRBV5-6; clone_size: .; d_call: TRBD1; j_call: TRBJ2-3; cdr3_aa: CASSLRTGVRDTQYF; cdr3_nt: TGTGCCAGCAGCTTGCGTACAGGGGTGAGGGATACGCAGTATTTT
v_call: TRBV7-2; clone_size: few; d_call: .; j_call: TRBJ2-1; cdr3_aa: CASSARSLSYNEQFF; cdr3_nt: TGTGCCAGCAGCGCGCGCTCACTCTCCTACAATGAGCAGTTCTTC
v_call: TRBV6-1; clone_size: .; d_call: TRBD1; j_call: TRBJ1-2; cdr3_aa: CASSTGAAFYTF; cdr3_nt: TGTGCCAGCAGCACAGGGGCCGCATTCTACACCTTC
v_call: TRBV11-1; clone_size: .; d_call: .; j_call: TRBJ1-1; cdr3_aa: CASTPEQGYAEAFF; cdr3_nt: TGTGCCAGCACCCCGGAGCAGGGGTACGCTGAAGCTTTCTTT
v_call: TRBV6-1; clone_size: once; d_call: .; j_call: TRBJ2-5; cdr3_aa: CASSARTDQETQYF; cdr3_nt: TGTGCCAGCAGTGCAAGGACAGACCAAGAGACCCAGTACTTC
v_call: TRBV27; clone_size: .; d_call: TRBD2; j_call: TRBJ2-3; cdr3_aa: CASSYGGGDTQYF; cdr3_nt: TGTGCCAGCAGTTACGGGGGAGGGGATACGCAGTATTTT
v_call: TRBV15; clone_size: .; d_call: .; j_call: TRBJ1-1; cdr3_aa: CATSRDLVRDNTEAFF; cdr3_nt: TGTGCCACCAGCAGAGATCTGGTCAGGGATAACACTGAAGCTTTCTTT
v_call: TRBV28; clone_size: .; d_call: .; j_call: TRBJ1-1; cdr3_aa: CASTVAGRAFF; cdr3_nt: TGTGCCAGCACCGTCGCCGGGAGGGCTTTCTTT
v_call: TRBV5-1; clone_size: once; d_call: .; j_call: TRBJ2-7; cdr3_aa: CASSLGGVVPYEQYF; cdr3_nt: TGCGCCAGCAGCTTGGGGGGGGTGGTACCCTACGAGCAGTACTTC
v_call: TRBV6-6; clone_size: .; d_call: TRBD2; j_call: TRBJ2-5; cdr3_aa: CASRSSGGAQETQYF; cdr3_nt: TGTGCCAGCAGGTCTAGCGGGGGAGCCCAAGAGACCCAGTACTTC
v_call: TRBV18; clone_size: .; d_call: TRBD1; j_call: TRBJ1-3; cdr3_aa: CASSPGGQMDTIYF; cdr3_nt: TGTGCCAGCTCACCAGGGGGACAGATGGACACCATATATTTT
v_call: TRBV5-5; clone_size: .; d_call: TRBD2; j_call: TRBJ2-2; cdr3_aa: CASSLVGGPGGELFF; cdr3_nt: TGTGCCAGCAGCTTGGTGGGAGGGCCGGGCGGGGAGCTGTTTTTT
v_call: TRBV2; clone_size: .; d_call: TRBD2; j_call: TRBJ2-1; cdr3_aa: CASRELAGGGNEQFF; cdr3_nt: TGTGCCAGCAGAGAACTAGCGGGGGGGGGAAATGAGCAGTTCTTC
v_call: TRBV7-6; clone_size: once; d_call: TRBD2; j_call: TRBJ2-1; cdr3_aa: CASSPTAGGYNEQFF; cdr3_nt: TGTGCCAGCAGCCCAACAGCGGGGGGCTACAATGAGCAGTTCTTC
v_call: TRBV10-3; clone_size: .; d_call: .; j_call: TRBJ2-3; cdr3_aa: CAISGDYLADTQYF; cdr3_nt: TGTGCCATCAGTGGAGACTATCTCGCAGATACGCAGTATTTT
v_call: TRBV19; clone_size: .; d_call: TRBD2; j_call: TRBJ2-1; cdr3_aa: CASRTRTSGRVNEQFF; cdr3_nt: TGTGCCAGTAGGACGAGGACTAGCGGGAGAGTCAATGAGCAGTTCTTC
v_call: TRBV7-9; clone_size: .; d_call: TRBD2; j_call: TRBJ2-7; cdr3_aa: CASSFAGVYEQYF; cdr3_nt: TGTGCCAGCAGCTTTGCGGGAGTCTACGAGCAGTACTTC
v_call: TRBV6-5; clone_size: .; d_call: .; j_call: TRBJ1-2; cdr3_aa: CASSRPTGANYGYTF; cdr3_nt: TGTGCCAGCAGTCGACCTACGGGAGCCAACTATGGCTACACCTTC
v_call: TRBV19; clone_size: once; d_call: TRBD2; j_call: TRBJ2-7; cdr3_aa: CASRTSGTNEQYF; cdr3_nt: TGTGCCAGCCGTACTAGCGGGACCAACGAGCAGTACTTC
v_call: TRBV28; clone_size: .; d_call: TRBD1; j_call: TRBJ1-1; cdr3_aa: CASSYRGTEAFF; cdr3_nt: TGTGCCAGCAGTTACAGGGGCACTGAAGCTTTCTTT
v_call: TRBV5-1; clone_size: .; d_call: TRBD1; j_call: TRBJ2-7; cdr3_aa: CASSPGTGAYEQYF; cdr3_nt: TGCGCCAGCAGCCCCGGGACAGGGGCCTACGAGCAGTACTTC
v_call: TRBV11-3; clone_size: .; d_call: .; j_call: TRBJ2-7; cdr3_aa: CASSPLRGEPYEQYF; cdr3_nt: TGTGCCAGCAGCCCCCTCAGGGGGGAGCCTTACGAGCAGTACTTC
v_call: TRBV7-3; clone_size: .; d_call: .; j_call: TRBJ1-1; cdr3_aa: CASSEQGDTEAFF; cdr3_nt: TGTGCCAGCAGCGAACAGGGAGACACTGAAGCTTTCTTT
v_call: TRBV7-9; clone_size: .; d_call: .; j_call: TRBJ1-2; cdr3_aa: CASSLGSRGYGYTF; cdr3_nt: TGTGCCAGCAGCTTAGGGTCCCGGGGCTATGGCTACACCTTC
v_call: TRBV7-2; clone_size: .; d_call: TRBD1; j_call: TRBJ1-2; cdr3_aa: CASSHLVAGGEYGYTF; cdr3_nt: TGTGCCAGCAGCCACCTCGTGGCAGGGGGCGAGTATGGCTACACCTTC
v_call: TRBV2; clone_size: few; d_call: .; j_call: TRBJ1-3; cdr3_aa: CASSEARGGNTIYF; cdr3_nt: TGTGCCAGCAGTGAAGCGCGCGGCGGGAACACCATATATTTT
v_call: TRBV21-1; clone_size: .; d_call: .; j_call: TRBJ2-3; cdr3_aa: CASSKGKGDRGGDTQYF; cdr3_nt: TGTGCCAGCAGCAAAGGAAAAGGGGACAGGGGGGGCGATACGCAGTATTTT
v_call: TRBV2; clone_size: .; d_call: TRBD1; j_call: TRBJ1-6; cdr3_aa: CASSRQGMGSPLHF; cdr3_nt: TGTGCCAGCAGCAGACAGGGTATGGGTTCACCCCTCCACTTT
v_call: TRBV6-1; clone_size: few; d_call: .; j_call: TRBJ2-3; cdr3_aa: CASTEHVGAVDTQYF; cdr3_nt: TGTGCCAGCACCGAACATGTGGGAGCGGTAGATACGCAGTATTTT
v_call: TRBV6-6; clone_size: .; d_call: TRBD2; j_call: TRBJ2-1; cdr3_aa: CASSYSGREEFF; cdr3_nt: TGTGCCAGCAGTTACTCGGGGCGGGAGGAGTTCTTC
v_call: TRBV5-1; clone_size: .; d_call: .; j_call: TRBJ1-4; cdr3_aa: CASSLGTAGVNEKLFF; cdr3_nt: TGCGCCAGCAGCTTAGGAACGGCAGGGGTAAATGAAAAACTGTTTTTT
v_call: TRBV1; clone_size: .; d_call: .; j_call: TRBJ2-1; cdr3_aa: CTSSHPYKAGQFF; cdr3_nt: TGCACCAGCAGCCACCCCTATAAGGCGGGGCAGTTCTTC
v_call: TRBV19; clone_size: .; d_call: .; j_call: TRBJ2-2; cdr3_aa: CASSILLTANTGELFF; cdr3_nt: TGTGCCAGTAGTATACTCCTGACAGCCAACACCGGGGAGCTGTTTTTT
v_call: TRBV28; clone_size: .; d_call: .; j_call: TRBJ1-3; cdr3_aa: CASRLGGGNTIYF; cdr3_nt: TGTGCCAGCAGGCTGGGGGGGGGAAACACCATATATTTT
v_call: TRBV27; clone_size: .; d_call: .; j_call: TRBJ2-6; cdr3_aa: CASSHMSVASGANVLTF; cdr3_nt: TGTGCCAGCAGTCATATGTCAGTGGCCTCTGGGGCCAACGTCCTGACTTTC
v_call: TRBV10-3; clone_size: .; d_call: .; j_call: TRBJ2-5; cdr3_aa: CAIRTSIGTSQETQYF; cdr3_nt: TGTGCCATCAGGACCTCAATTGGTACTAGTCAAGAGACCCAGTACTTC
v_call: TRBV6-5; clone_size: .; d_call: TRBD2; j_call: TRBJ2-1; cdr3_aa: CASSYRGLAGDNEQFF; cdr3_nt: TGTGCCAGCAGTTACCGTGGGCTAGCGGGAGACAATGAGCAGTTCTTC
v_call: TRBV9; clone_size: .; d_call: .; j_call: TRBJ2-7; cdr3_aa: CASSVEGQLSYEQYF; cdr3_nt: TGTGCCAGCAGCGTAGAAGGACAGCTCTCCTACGAGCAGTACTTC
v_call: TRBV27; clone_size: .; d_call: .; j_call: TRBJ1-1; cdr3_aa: CASSSNQENTEAFF; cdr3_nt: TGTGCCAGCAGTTCCAATCAGGAGAACACTGAAGCTTTCTTT
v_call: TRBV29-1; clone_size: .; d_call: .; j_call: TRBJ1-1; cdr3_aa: CSVAGPEAFF; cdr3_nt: TGCAGCGTTGCCGGTCCTGAAGCTTTCTTT
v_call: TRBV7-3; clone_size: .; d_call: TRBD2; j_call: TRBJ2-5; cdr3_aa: CASSSGLEGTQYF; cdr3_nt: TGTGCCAGCAGCTCCGGACTAGAAGGGACCCAGTACTTC
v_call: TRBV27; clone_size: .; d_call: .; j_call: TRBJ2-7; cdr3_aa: CASLIDRSSYEQYF; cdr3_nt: TGTGCCAGCCTCATTGACAGGAGCTCCTACGAGCAGTACTTC
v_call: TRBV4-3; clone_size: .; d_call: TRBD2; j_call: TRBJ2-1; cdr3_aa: CASSLNLGTSHLNEQFF; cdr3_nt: TGCGCCAGCAGCCTAAATTTAGGGACTAGTCATCTCAATGAGCAGTTCTTC